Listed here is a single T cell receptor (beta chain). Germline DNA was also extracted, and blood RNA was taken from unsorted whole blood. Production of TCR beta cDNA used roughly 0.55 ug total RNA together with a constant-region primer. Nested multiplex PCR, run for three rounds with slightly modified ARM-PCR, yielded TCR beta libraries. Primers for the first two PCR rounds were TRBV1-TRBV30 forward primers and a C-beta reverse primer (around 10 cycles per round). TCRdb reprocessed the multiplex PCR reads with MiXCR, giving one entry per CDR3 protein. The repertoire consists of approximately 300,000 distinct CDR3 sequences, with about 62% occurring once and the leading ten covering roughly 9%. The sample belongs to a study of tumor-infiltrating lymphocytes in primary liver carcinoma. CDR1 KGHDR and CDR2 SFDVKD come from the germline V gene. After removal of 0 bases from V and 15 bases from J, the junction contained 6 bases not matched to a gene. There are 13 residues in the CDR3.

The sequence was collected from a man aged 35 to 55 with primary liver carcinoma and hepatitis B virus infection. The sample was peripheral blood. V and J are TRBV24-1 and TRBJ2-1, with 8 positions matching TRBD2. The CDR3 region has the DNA TGTGCCACCAGTGATTTGAGCGGGAGCGGGCGGTTCTTC. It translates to CATSDLSGSGRFF.